Detailed here is one T cell receptor beta chain. Its specific antigen is unknown. No base qualities exist here, and no much larger clone lies one base off it. The data belong to a study of T cell responses to AZD1222 COVID-19 vaccine (dated by TCRdb to the early 2020s). In terms of the full investigation: AZD1222 recipients whose second dose came at about 4 weeks and those whose second dose came at about 12 weeks were combined into one group, since spike-specific TCR depth and breadth did not differ between the two schedules. TCR sequencing covered fewer than 250 trial participants: 200 to 220 given two doses of AZD1222 and approximately 25 given two doses of MenACWY control vaccine. Trial participants were enrolled by age into 18-55, 56-69 and 70-plus year subgroups, with around 140, 26 and 57 TCR-sequenced participants respectively.

Reading the label with the study, this specimen's time point is: baseline before first vaccination. Vaccinee samples were obtained from the UK trials COV001 and COV002, which included a single-blind randomized controlled phase 2/3 trial of AZD1222 (ChAdOx1 nCoV-19) in healthy adults. Trial participant PBMC samples were collected at day 0 and day 28 after the second dose for TCRbeta chain sequencing. Findings and caveats that apply to the study as a whole: CD4 TCRs associated with the vaccine covered the entire spike protein, and the dominant responses were in regions 160-218 and 743-854. A significant rise in spike-specific TCR breadth and depth was observed after two AZD1222 doses relative to day 0 and relative to MenACWY recipients. No day 14 peak-response samples were available, so repertoires were characterized only after the peak T cell response. Participants were mostly white British and included more females than males, and it was suggested by the authors that clonal diversity may have been underestimated. Reportedly, almost half of the unique spike-specific TCRs recognized epitopes lying outside the regions that are mutated in the B.1.351 and B.1.1.7 variants. Conclusions about previously exposed vaccinees are limited, since just a handful of AZD1222 recipients were seropositive for SARS-CoV-2 at baseline. The 56-69-year group was small, and its depth increase did not reach significance, likely because of low power.

The CDR3 regions of human TCRbeta chains were subjected to immunosequencing. The original methods were these. TCRs in the repertoires were compared against a reference library of SARS-CoV-2-specific TCRs that had been generated with the MIRA antigen-specificity platform. Breadth meant the fraction of unique TCRs that were SARS-CoV-2-associated, whereas depth meant the fraction of total T cells that were SARS-CoV-2-associated. Using the MIRA data, each spike-specific TCR was mapped to the spike region that the TCR reacts to and placed in a CD4 or CD8 class. Log10-transformed breadth and depth values were compared by one-way ANOVA with Sidak's multiple comparisons tests. Not all clones reach the TCRdb copy of this immuneACCESS table, which keeps in-frame sequences only. Checked studies attribute under half of the gap to unresolved V genes and leave the rest unexplained. Clone size and the V and J calls come from that table; the DNA yielded D and trimming. Within this sample are over 130,000 clones, with 80% to 95% of them counted one time only. The ten largest make up approximately 4.7% of the sample.

According to the germline V gene, CDR1 reads SGHRS and CDR2 reads YFSETQ. The junction carries 15 bases between V and J, which are trimmed by 1 base and 8 bases respectively. The CDR3 has 14 amino acids, counting the end cysteine and phenylalanine. Only the CDR3 portion is preserved as DNA: 42 bases, with reading frame beginning at the first base. The rearranged chain carries TRBV5-1 and TRBJ1-2; possibly the D gene is TRBD1, per 6 matching bases. The sample consisted of peripheral blood, taken on day 0 of AZD1222 vaccination. This clonotype was sampled from an adult in good health. The encoded CDR3 is CASSLLAGVEGYTF. Read as DNA, the sequence is TGCGCCAGCAGCTTGCTTGCAGGGGTTGAGGGCTACACCTTC.